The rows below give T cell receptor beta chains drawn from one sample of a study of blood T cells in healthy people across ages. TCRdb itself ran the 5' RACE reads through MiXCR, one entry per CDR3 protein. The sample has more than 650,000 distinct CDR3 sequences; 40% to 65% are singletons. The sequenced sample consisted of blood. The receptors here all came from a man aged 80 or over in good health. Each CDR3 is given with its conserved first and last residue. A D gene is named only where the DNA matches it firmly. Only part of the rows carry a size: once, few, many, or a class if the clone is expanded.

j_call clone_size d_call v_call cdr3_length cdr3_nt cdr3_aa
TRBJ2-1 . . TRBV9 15 TGTGCCAGCAGCGCCGGACGAGCGGTCTACAATGAGCAGTTCTTC CASSAGRAVYNEQFF
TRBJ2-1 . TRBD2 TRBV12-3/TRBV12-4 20 TGTGCCAGCAGTTTTCGCCCCAGGGGGATTAGCGGGAGGGTTAGGAATGAGCAGTTCTTC CASSFRPRGISGRVRNEQFF
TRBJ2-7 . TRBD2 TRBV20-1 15 TGCAGTGCTAGAGATTGGCTAGCGGGGACCTACGAGCAGTACTTC CSARDWLAGTYEQYF
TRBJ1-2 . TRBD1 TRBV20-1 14 TGCAGTGCTAGAGATCGGCAGGGGGCCTATGGCTACACCTTC CSARDRQGAYGYTF
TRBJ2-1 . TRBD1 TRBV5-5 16 TGTGCCGGCAGCTTGGATGGGGACAGTGAGGTTGGTGAGCAGTTCTTC CAGSLDGDSEVGEQFF
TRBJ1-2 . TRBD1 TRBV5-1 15 TGCGCCAGCAGCTCGCCGGGACAGGGTACCTATGGCTACACCTTC CASSSPGQGTYGYTF
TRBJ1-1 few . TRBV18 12 TGTGCCAGCTCACAACCGGGGGGTGAAGCTTTCTTT CASSQPGGEAFF
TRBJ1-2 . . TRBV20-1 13 TGCAGTGCTCCCGGACGGACAGATTATGGCTACACCTTC CSAPGRTDYGYTF
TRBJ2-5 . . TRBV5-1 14 TGCGCCAGCAGCTTGGCCCCTTACCAAGAGACCCAGTACTTC CASSLAPYQETQYF
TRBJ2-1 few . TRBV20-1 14 TGCAGTGCTAGGGGGGCTAGTCCCTACAATGAGCAGTTCTTC CSARGASPYNEQFF
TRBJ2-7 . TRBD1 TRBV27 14 TGTGCCAGCGCCGGGACAGGGAAATACTACGAGCAGTACTTC CASAGTGKYYEQYF
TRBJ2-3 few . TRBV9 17 TGTGCCAGCAGCCTCGGACAGTCATTTCCACTGACGGATACGCAGTATTTT CASSLGQSFPLTDTQYF
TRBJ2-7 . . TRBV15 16 TGTGCCACCAGCAGAGAATCCCCTGGCATATACTACGAGCAGTACTTC CATSRESPGIYYEQYF
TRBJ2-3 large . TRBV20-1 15 TGCAGTGCTGGAGACTGGGCGGTTGGCACAGATACGCAGTATTTT CSAGDWAVGTDTQYF
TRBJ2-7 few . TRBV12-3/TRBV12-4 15 TGTGCCAGCAGTATTAGGCGGGGATACTCCTACGAGCAGTACTTC CASSIRRGYSYEQYF
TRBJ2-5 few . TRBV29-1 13 TGCAGCACGAGAACCCAAACATGGGAGACCCAGTACTTC CSTRTQTWETQYF
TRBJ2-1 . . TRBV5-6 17 TGTGCCAGCAGCTTGGCCCTGGGGCGGGACGCCTACAATGAGCAGTTCTTC CASSLALGRDAYNEQFF
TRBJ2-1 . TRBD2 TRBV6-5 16 TGTGCCAGCAGTTACCCGAGCGGGGTGGCTGGCAATGAGCAGTTCTTC CASSYPSGVAGNEQFF
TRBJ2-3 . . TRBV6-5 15 TGTGCCAGCAGTTACGGGGGAGTACGAACAGATACGCAGTATTTT CASSYGGVRTDTQYF
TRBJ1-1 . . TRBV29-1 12 TGCAGCGTGAAGACAGGCGGGACTGAAGCTTTCTTT CSVKTGGTEAFF
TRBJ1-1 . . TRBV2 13 TGTGCCAGCAGTGAAGCGCTCCAGGGATCGGCTTTCTTT CASSEALQGSAFF
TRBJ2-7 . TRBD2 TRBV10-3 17 TGTGCCATCAGCTCGGGACTAGCGGGAGGGCCGGTGTACGAGCAGTACTTC CAISSGLAGGPVYEQYF
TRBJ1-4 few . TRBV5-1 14 TGCGCCAGCAGCTTGGGGTCAACTAATGAAAAACTGTTTTTT CASSLGSTNEKLFF
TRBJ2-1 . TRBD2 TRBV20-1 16 TGCAGTGCTAGAGATCGGCTAGCGGGAGTTTACAATGAGCAGTTCTTC CSARDRLAGVYNEQFF
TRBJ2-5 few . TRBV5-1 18 TGCGCCAGCAGCGTCGGGCCACCGAATTTACCGGGATACAATGAGCAGTACTTC CASSVGPPNLPGYNEQYF
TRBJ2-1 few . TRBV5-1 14 TGCGCCAGCAGCTTGGTAACGGGGTACAATGAGCAGTTCTTC CASSLVTGYNEQFF
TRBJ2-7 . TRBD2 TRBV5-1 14 TGCGCCAGCAGCTTGGGCGGGAGTACCGACGAGCAGTACTTC CASSLGGSTDEQYF
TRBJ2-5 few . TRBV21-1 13 TGTGCCAGCAGCAAAGGTCAGCAAGAGACCCAGTACTTC CASSKGQQETQYF
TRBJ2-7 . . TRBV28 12 TGTGCCAGCAGTTTATGGAGGACCGAGCAGTACTTC CASSLWRTEQYF
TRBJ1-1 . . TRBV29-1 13 TGCAGCGTTGAAGAGATCATGGGCACTGAAGCTTTCTTT CSVEEIMGTEAFF
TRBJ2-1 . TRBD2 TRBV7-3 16 TGTGCCAGCAGCCCTCGAGGGCGGGAGATCGTCCATGAGCAGTTCTTC CASSPRGREIVHEQFF
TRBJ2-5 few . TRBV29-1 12 TGCAGCGTTGGCGGCCCCATCGGGACCCAGTACTTC CSVGGPIGTQYF
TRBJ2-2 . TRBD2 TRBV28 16 TGTGCCAGCAGTTTCGGGCTAGCGGCGAACACCGGGGAGCTGTTTTTT CASSFGLAANTGELFF
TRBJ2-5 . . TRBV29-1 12 TGCAGCGTTGAGGCGGGTCAAGAGACCCAGTACTTC CSVEAGQETQYF
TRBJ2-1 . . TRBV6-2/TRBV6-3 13 TGTGCCAGCAGTTCCCCTGGGTACAATGAGCAGTTCTTC CASSSPGYNEQFF
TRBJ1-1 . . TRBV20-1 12 TGCAGGCTAGAGACGATGAACACTGAAGCTTTCTTT CRLETMNTEAFF
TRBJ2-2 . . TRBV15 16 TGTGCCACCAGCAGAGTCGTAGGGCGTGGCACCGGGGAGCTGTTTTTT CATSRVVGRGTGELFF
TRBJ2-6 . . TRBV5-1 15 TGCGCCAGCAGCTTCGCGCCAGGGCGGACCAACGTCCTGACTTTC CASSFAPGRTNVLTF
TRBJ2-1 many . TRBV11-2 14 TGTGCCAGCAGCTTGAGGACTATTAGCAATGAGCAGTTCTTC CASSLRTISNEQFF
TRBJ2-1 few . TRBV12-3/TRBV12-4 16 TGTGCCAGCAGCCGAGGTTCCTGGATGTCCTACAATGAGCAGTTCTTC CASSRGSWMSYNEQFF